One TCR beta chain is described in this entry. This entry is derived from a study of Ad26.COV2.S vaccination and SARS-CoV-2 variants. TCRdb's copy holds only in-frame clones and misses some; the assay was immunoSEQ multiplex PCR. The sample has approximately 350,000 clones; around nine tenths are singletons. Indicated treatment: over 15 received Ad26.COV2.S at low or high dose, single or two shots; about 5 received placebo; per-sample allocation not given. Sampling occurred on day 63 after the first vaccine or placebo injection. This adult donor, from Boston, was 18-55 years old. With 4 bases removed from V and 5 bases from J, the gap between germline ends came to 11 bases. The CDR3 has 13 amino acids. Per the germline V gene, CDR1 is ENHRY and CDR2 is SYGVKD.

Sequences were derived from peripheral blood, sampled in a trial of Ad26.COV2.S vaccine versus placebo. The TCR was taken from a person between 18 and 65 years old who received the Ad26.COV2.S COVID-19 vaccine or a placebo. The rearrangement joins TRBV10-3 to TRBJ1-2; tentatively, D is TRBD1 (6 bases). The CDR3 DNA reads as TGTGCCATCAGTGGACAGGAGATTTATGGCTACACCTTC. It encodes CAISGQEIYGYTF.